The 17 T cell receptor beta chains given below trace back to one sample, sequenced in a study of regulatory T cells in long-lasting Graves disease. Described time point: newly diagnosed GD, antithyroid drugs for less than 3 months. From PBMCs, RNA was extracted and then used to make the TCR library. Researchers made TCR beta libraries by using iRepertoire HTBI primers and running Arm-PCR on CDR3 regions. TCRdb reprocessed the multiplex PCR reads via MiXCR and lists one record per CDR3 protein. The repertoire holds hundreds of thousands of distinct CDR3 sequences, with about 15% as singletons. The data also belong to a second study, concerning T cells in Graves' hyperthyroidism and ophthalmopathy.

Sequencing used peripheral blood mononuclear cells (PBMCs), obtained at new diagnosis, from a patient treated with antithyroid drugs. All receptors derive from a man aged 18 to 30 with Graves disease.

This clonotype occurred many times. The rearrangement links TRBV12-3 or TRBV12-4 to TRBJ1-5; no clear D gene. This CDR3 has 16 residues. Trimming took off 0 bases at V and 0 bases at J, with 9 bases between the two ends. The CDR3 sequence is CASSLAGLYSNQPQHF. In DNA, the CDR3 is TGTGCCAGCAGTTTAGCAGGGCTATATAGCAATCAGCCCCAGCATTTT.

The CDR3: CASSQMVIQETQYF. The CDR3 DNA is TGTGCCAGCAGCCAAATGGTAATCCAAGAGACCCAGTACTTC. The chain is built from TRBV3-1 and TRBJ2-5; no definite D call. The CDR3 runs to 14 residues. V shed 2 bases and J shed 1 base, with 8 bases lying between them. In germline, CDR1 is LGHDT, CDR2 YNNKEL (reference sequence).

Ten or more counts support this clonotype. The chain couples TRBV28 to TRBJ2-7; D perhaps matches TRBD2 (5 bases). Trimming took off 5 bases at V and 0 bases at J, with 17 bases between the two ends. This CDR3 is built from 16 residues. CDR1 is MDHEN, CDR2 SYDVKM, per germline. CDR3 loop: CASSSASDLNSYEQYF. The CDR3 DNA is TGTGCCAGCAGTAGCGCGTCGGACTTGAACTCCTACGAGCAGTACTTC.

This clonotype was seen repeatedly, ten times or more. The chain is built from TRBV5-1 and TRBJ1-4, with unresolved D. Germline CDR1 reads SGHRS; CDR2 reads YFSETQ. The CDR3 loop spans 14 amino acids. V was shortened by 5 bases and J by 13 bases, with 21 bases between the two germline ends. Here the CDR3 reads CASRTRPGESRLFF. The CDR3 DNA reads TGCGCCAGCAGAACGCGGCCTGGAGAATCAAGACTGTTTTTT.

Many counts were recorded for this clonotype. One junction end disagrees with the germline gene, perhaps due to a read error. The chain has TRBV19 and TRBJ1-5; tentatively, D is TRBD1 (5 bases). Germline values: CDR1 LNHDA, CDR2 SQIVND (reference sequence). The CDR3 is 19 residues long. The CDR3 spells CASSARVSIPDPSAQLQHF. In nucleotides, the CDR3 is TGTGCCTCTTCAGCCAGGGTCAGTATCCCCGACCCATCAGCCCAGCTCCAGCATTTT.

This clonotype was picked up many times. The genes are TRBV7-8 and TRBJ1-5; 7 positions agree with TRBD1. J lost 7 bases, V lost 7 bases, and 13 bases had no gene match. The CDR3 has 15 amino acids. The germline gives CDR1 SGHVS, CDR2 FQNEAQ. The CDR3 loop reads CASTPDRQGGQPQHF. Written as DNA, the CDR3 is TGTGCCAGCACCCCCGACCGACAGGGTGGACAGCCCCAGCATTTT. Combining the CDR3 with reference TRBV7-8 and TRBJ1-5 gives the whole variable domain GAGVSQSPRYKVAKRGQDVALRCDPISGHVSLFWYQQALGQGPEFLTYFQNEAQLDKSGLPSDRFFAERPEGSVSTLKIQRTQQEDSAVYLCASTPDRQGGQPQHFGDGTRLSIL.

This chain joins TRBV7-8 and TRBJ1-5, with a tentative D call TRBD1 (5 bases). Germline V gives CDR1 SGHVS, CDR2 FQNEAQ. V was cut by 1 base and J by 5 bases, with 12 bases left in between. This CDR3 comprises 15 residues. Written as DNA, the CDR3 is TGTGCCAGCAGCTTAGGGGTCACGGGACATCAGCCCCAGCATTTT. Protein: CASSLGVTGHQPQHF.

The rearrangement links TRBV15 to TRBJ1-5; D is perhaps TRBD1 (6 bases). Germline V gives CDR1 LNHNV, CDR2 YYDKDF (reference sequence). V shed 1 base and J shed 2 bases, with 18 bases lying between them. This CDR3 comprises 18 residues. In DNA, the CDR3 is TGTGCCACCAGCAGAGGGGACACACCGGTCTATGGCAATCAGCCCCAGCATTTT. Translating gives CATSRGDTPVYGNQPQHF. The complete variable domain, with remaining parts taken from reference TRBV15 and TRBJ1-5, reads DAMVIQNPRYQVTQFGKPVTLSCSQTLNHNVMYWYQQKSSQAPKLLFHYYDKDFNNEADTPDNFQSRRPNTSFCFLDIRSPGLGDTAMYLCATSRGDTPVYGNQPQHFGDGTRLSIL.

This clonotype occurred a few times. The V gene is TRBV29-1, the J gene TRBJ1-1, with 8 bases aligning to TRBD1. CDR3 length equals 13 residues. Germline CDR1 is SQVTM and CDR2 is ANQGSEA. Trimming cost V 8 bases and J 6 bases; bases outside gene matches: 11. The CDR3 nucleotides are TGCAGCCTACTGGCCAGGGGGCGATCTGAAGCTTTCTTT. Protein: CSLLARGRSEAFF.

This clonotype appeared once. DNA for the CDR3: TGTGCCAGCAGCTTGGTGCAGGGAGGACAAGAGACCCAGTACTTC. This codes for CASSLVQGGQETQYF. The chain is built from TRBV7-9 and TRBJ2-5; D is possibly TRBD2 (6 bases). This CDR3 comprises 15 residues. Per germline, CDR1 SEHNR and CDR2 FQNEAQ (reference sequence). Trimming took 3 bases from V and 2 from J, leaving 13 bases between them.

This clonotype was seen many times. This chain joins TRBV10-3 and TRBJ1-4; 9 nucleotides match TRBD1. This CDR3 contains 15 residues. Germline V lookup: CDR1 ENHRY, CDR2 SYGVKD. Losses at the gene ends were 3 bases for V and 4 bases for J; bases not matched to a gene: 3. CDR3 sequence: CAISDTGGRNEKLFF. In DNA, the CDR3 is TGTGCCATCAGTGATACAGGGGGCCGTAATGAAAAACTGTTTTTT.

V usage is TRBV5-6 and J usage is TRBJ2-7; 8 bases line up with TRBD1. Unmatched junction bases numbered 8, after V lost 6 bases and J lost 3 bases. The CDR3 consists of 14 residues. Germline assignment: CDR1 SGHDT and CDR2 YYEEEE. In DNA, the CDR3 is TGTGCCAGCACCCGAGACAGGGGAGGCTACGAGCAGTACTTC. As protein: CASTRDRGGYEQYF.

The chain carries TRBV7-3 and TRBJ2-1, with TRBD1 matching over 7 bases. Germline V CDR1 and CDR2: SGHTA, FQGTGA. The CDR3 loop spans 13 amino acids. The V gene end was trimmed by 6 bases and the J gene end by 6 bases; junction bases not matched to a gene: 5. DNA for the CDR3: TGTGCCAGCAGGAAGACAGGGTTCAATGAGCAGTTCTTC. Translated: CASRKTGFNEQFF.

In this sample, this clonotype turned up a few times. The chain recombines TRBV7-2 with TRBJ2-5; 9 nucleotides line up with TRBD2. There are 16 residues in the CDR3. CDR1 is SGHTA, CDR2 FQGNSA, per germline. After removal of 3 bases from V and 2 bases from J, the junction contained 7 bases not matched to a gene. CDR3 residues: CASSFSSGELQETQYF. The DNA for the CDR3 is TGTGCCAGCAGCTTTTCTAGCGGGGAGCTTCAAGAGACCCAGTACTTC.

This clonotype was recorded many times. The rearrangement uses TRBV20-1 and TRBJ2-7; TRBD1 is a possible D gene (5 bases). CDR1 and CDR2 (germline): DFQATT, SNEGSKA (reference sequence). Between the trimmed V and J ends, which lost 0 bases and 0 bases, there was a span of 9 bases. This CDR3 spans 14 amino acids. The CDR3 loop is CSARDDQGSYEQYF. CDR3 DNA: TGCAGTGCTAGAGATGACCAGGGCTCCTACGAGCAGTACTTC.

This clonotype was observed many times. V usage is TRBV20-1 and J usage is TRBJ1-1; D perhaps matches TRBD1 (5 bases). Germline values: CDR1 DFQATT, CDR2 SNEGSKA (reference sequence). V lost 1 base to trimming and J lost 4 bases, with 13 bases between them. This CDR3 comprises 14 residues. The CDR3 bases are TGCAGTGCTAGAGGGGGGGGAAGGAGCACTGAAGCTTTCTTT. Translated, it gives CSARGGGRSTEAFF.

The gene calls are TRBV14 and TRBJ2-2; D gene uncertain. Trimming removed 3 bases from V and 5 bases from J, with 13 bases in between. The germline CDR1 and CDR2 sequences are SGHDN and FVKESK. This CDR3 spans 15 amino acids. In nucleotides, the CDR3 is TGTGCCAGCAGCCAGCTTCTAGGTGGAACCGGGGAGCTGTTTTTT. As protein: CASSQLLGGTGELFF.